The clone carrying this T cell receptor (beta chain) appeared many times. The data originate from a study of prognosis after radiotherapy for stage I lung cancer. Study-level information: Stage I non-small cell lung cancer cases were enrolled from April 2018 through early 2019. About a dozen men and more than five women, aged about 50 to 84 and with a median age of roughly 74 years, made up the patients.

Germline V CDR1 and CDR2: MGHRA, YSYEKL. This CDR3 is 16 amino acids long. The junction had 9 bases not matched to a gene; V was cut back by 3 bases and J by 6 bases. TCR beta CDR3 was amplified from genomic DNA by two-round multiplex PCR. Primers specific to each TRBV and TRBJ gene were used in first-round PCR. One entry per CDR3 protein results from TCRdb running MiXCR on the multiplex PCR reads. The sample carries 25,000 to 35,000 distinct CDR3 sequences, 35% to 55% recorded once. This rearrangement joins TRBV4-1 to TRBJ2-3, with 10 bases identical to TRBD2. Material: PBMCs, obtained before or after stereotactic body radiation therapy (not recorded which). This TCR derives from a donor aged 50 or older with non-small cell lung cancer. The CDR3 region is CASSQAQRGGLDTQYF. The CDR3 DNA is TGCGCCAGCAGCCAGGCCCAGCGGGGGGGCCTCGATACGCAGTATTTT.